The TCR beta chain described here comes from a study of CD8+CD57+ T cells in acquired aplastic anemia. Overall study: Sorting CD4+ and CD8+ cells gave DNA averaging approximately 3 ug. General study results and limits: Patients and controls turned out to have roughly 30 CD8+ CDR3 sequences in common.

Genomic DNA provided the template from which TCR beta VDJ and CDR3 profiles were obtained. TCRdb used MiXCR to reprocess the reads, holding one entry per CDR3 protein. The table includes around 140,000 distinct CDR3 sequences, 41% detected once. This clonotype was detected ten times or more. The antigen is unknown. Germline V gives CDR1 LNHDA, CDR2 SQIVND (reference sequence). This CDR3 spans 15 amino acids. The V and J ends lost 7 bases and 0 bases respectively, with 15 bases between them. This receptor was obtained from a human donor in good health, serving as a control. Input material: sorted CD4+, CD8+, or CD8+CD57+ T cells (not recorded which) from PBMCs. The chain combines TRBV19 with TRBJ1-2, with D maybe TRBD1 (5 bases). CDR3 protein: CASTRPGSANYGYTF. CDR3 bases: TGTGCCAGTACCCGACCAGGGTCAGCTAACTATGGCTACACCTTC.